The 11 T cell receptor beta chains below all came from one sample that was sequenced in a study of cytomegalovirus exposure and HLA in healthy donors. It was with 60 Vbeta and 13 Jbeta primers that the PCR ran. Libraries were prepared by immunoSEQ multiplex PCR; TCRdb keeps only in-frame clonotypes and omits some of them. The sample carries 150,000 to 200,000 clones, approximately 80% recorded once. Source material: PBMCs. These receptors were obtained from a woman under 40 in good health and CMV-seronegative.

The chain joins TRBV20-1 to TRBJ1-6, with D unclear. Deletions cut 6 bases from V and 12 bases from J, with 12 bases between. The CDR3 is 11 amino acids. CDR1 DFQATT and CDR2 SNEGSKA come from the germline V gene (reference sequence). The CDR3 DNA reads TGCAGTGCCGGAAGCGGTATACCCCTCCACTTT. This encodes CSAGSGIPLHF.

This sequence joins TRBV5-6 and TRBJ1-4; 7 nucleotides line up with TRBD1. This CDR3 has 17 amino acids. Germline V CDR1 and CDR2: SGHDT, YYEEEE. V was clipped by 0 bases and J by 0 bases; unmatched bases: 5. This CDR3 reads CASSLDRGTATNEKLFF. The CDR3 region has the DNA TGTGCCAGCAGCTTGGACAGGGGAACAGCAACTAATGAAAAACTGTTTTTT.

The genes are TRBV7-6 and TRBJ1-1, with 7 nucleotides matching TRBD1. Germline V gives CDR1 SGHVS, CDR2 FNYEAQ. The J segment lost 7 bases and the V segment lost 1 base, leaving 9 bases of the junction unmatched. This CDR3 has 15 residues. The CDR3, as DNA: TGTGCCAGCAGCTTAGACTCCGGGACAGAGGGTGAAGCTTTCTTT. Protein: CASSLDSGTEGEAFF.

V gene TRBV4-2 combines with J gene TRBJ1-2; no firm D call. The CDR3 totals 14 residues. From germline, CDR1 is LGHNA and CDR2 YNFKEQ. Trimming took 1 base from V and 4 from J, leaving 10 bases between them. This CDR3 reads CASSQGGKPYGYTF. CDR3 bases: TGTGCCAGCAGCCAAGGAGGGAAACCCTATGGCTACACCTTC.

In DNA form, the CDR3 reads TGTGCCAGCAGTGACCAGGGCAGGCGGAACACTGAAGCTTTCTTT. Protein product: CASSDQGRRNTEAFF. This chain links TRBV6-1 with TRBJ1-1; a possible D gene is TRBD1 (5 bases). The CDR3 sequence is 15 residues long. V was pared by 3 bases and J by 1 base, with 12 bases between. The V gene's germline CDR1 is MNHNS and CDR2 SASEGT.

The rearrangement links TRBV19 to TRBJ1-1, with D unresolved. The V gene's germline CDR1 is LNHDA and CDR2 SQIVND (reference sequence). V was cut by 9 bases and J by 1 base, with 9 bases left in between. This CDR3 comprises 12 residues. CDR3 amino acids: CASGVTNTEAFF. DNA for the CDR3: TGTGCCAGCGGGGTGACGAACACTGAAGCTTTCTTT.

V usage is TRBV6-6 and J usage is TRBJ2-1; TRBD2 matches at 8 bases. The CDR3 contains 15 residues. Per germline, CDR1 MNHNY and CDR2 SVGAGI (reference sequence). Trimming removed 5 bases from V and 5 bases from J; junction bases left unmatched: 8. The CDR3 here is CASSPRLASNNEQFF. CDR3 coding DNA: TGTGCCAGCAGTCCACGACTAGCGAGTAACAATGAGCAGTTCTTC.

This clone was seen more than once but under ten times. The V and J genes are TRBV7-2 and TRBJ1-1; possibly TRBD1 for D (6 bases). This CDR3 comprises 13 residues. V dropped 3 bases and J dropped 6 bases, with 11 bases sitting between them. The germline V gene encodes CDR1 SGHTA and CDR2 FQGNSA. For the CDR3, the DNA is TGTGCCAGCAGCTTCCCGGACAGACCTGAAGCTTTCTTT. This codes for CASSFPDRPEAFF.

Points on this clone: At one end the junction does not follow the germline gene, possibly because of a read error. The chain employs TRBV7-7 and TRBJ2-1; 7 nucleotides agree with TRBD2. This CDR3 spans 15 amino acids. Per the germline V gene, CDR1 is SSHAT and CDR2 is FNYEAQ (reference sequence). As DNA, the CDR3 is TGTGCTAGCAGCTTAGAGGCGGGGAGGGTGAATGAGCAGTTCTTC. It specifies CASSLEAGRVNEQFF.

The V and J genes are TRBV19 and TRBJ1-2; D gene uncertain. CDR1 is LNHDA, CDR2 SQIVND, per germline (reference sequence). The CDR3 is 13 amino acids. V was cut by 6 bases and J by 4 bases, with 12 bases left in between. The CDR3 nucleotides are TGTGCCAGTAGCTCTTACGAGGGCTATGGCTACACCTTC. Translated: CASSSYEGYGYTF. The whole variable domain, filled in from reference TRBV19 and TRBJ1-2, reads DGGITQSPKYLFRKEGQNVTLSCEQNLNHDAMYWYRQDPGQGLRLIYYSQIVNDFQKGDIAEGYSVSREKKESFPLTVTSAQKNPTAFYLCASSSYEGYGYTFGSGTRLTVV.

The chain links TRBV9 to TRBJ1-3; D call uncertain. Germline CDR1 reads SGDLS; CDR2 reads YYNGEE. Trimming took 3 bases from V and 3 from J, leaving 16 bases between them. The CDR3 sequence is 16 residues long. The CDR3 loop is CASSANRGFDGNTIYF. For the CDR3, the DNA is TGTGCCAGCAGCGCAAACCGAGGGTTTGATGGAAACACCATATATTTT.